Listed below are T cell receptor beta chains from one sample, sequenced in a study of T cell changes during pregnancy in multiple sclerosis. The method was immunoSEQ multiplex PCR; TCRdb's version includes in-frame clones alone and lacks a portion of them. There are some 22,000 clones in the sample; more than 85% occur only once, and more than 7.5% lies in the top ten. This specimen consisted of CD8+ T cells from peripheral blood mononuclear cells, obtained after pregnancy. These receptors were obtained from a female donor with multiple sclerosis, enrolled in a pregnancy study. Each CDR3 is given with its conserved first and last residue.

j_gene	v_gene	CDR3aa
TRBJ2-6	TRBV4-3	CASSQDRGSGANVLTF
TRBJ2-3	TRBV7-8	CASSSLAGGTDTQYF
TRBJ1-1	TRBV27	CASSLLPTNEAFF
TRBJ2-7	TRBV9	CASSADRDIYEQYF
TRBJ2-1	TRBV5-4	CASSPFSGFSSYNEQFF
TRBJ1-5	TRBV6-1	CASSDEGTHQPQHF
TRBJ2-5	TRBV11-1	CASSGTSGSEETQYF
TRBJ2-5	TRBV27	CASSLYVAGGQETQYF
TRBJ2-3	TRBV18	CASSPFMPGQGADTQYF
TRBJ1-2	TRBV9	CASSANGEANAAHGYTF
TRBJ1-1	TRBV6-5	CASGGEMNTEAFF